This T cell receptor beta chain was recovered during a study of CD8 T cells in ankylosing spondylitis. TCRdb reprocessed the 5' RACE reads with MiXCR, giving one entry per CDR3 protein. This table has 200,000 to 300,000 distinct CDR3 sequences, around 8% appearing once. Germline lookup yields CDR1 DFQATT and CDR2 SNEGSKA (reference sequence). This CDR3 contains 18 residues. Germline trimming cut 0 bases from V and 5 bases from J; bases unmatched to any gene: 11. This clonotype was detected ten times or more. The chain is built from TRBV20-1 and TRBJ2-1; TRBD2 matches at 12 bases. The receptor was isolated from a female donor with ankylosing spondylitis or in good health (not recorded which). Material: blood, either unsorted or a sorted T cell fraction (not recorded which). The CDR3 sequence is CSARDLIRASGRDNEQFF. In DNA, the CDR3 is TGCAGTGCTAGAGATCTGATTAGGGCTAGCGGGAGGGACAATGAGCAGTTCTTC.